Below, 10 T cell receptor beta chains from the same sample are listed, as sequenced in a study of PD-1 blockade in mismatch repair-deficient tumors. The data were produced by immunoSEQ multiplex PCR, yet TCRdb's version contains in-frame clones alone and is incomplete. Of 50,000 to 75,000 clones in the sample, about 91% are singletons; the top ten hold approximately 15%. Sequencing was performed on peripheral blood, taken 52 weeks after starting pembrolizumab. Receptors originate from an adult with mismatch repair-deficient cancer.

The J gene is TRBJ2-7, the V gene TRBV11-2; D is possibly TRBD1 (6 bases). The germline CDR1 and CDR2 sequences are SGHAT and FQNNGV. CDR3 length: 13 residues. The ends were cut back, 8 bases at V and 0 bases at J, with 11 bases in the middle. CDR3 sequence reads: CASQGTHSYEQYF. DNA of the CDR3: TGTGCCAGCCAGGGGACCCACTCCTACGAGCAGTACTTC.

The CDR3 loop reads CASSETSGSSYEQYF. Written as DNA, the CDR3 is TGTGCCAGCAGCGAGACTAGCGGGAGTTCCTACGAGCAGTACTTC. This chain links TRBV28 with TRBJ2-7, with 12 bases fitting TRBD2. This CDR3 spans 15 amino acids. V was pared by 6 bases and J by 1 base, with 4 bases of the junction left unmatched. The germline V gene has CDR1 MDHEN and CDR2 SYDVKM. Supplemented by reference TRBV28 and TRBJ2-7, the full variable domain reads DVKVTQSSRYLVKRTGEKVFLECVQDMDHENMFWYRQDPGLGLRLIYFSYDVKMKEKGDIPEGYSVSREKKERFSLILESASTNQTSMYLCASSETSGSSYEQYFGPGTRLTVT.

The chain carries TRBV7-2 and TRBJ2-3; no definite D call. Germline CDR1 SGHTA, CDR2 FQGNSA. V shed 5 bases and J shed 3 bases, with 6 bases lying between them. This CDR3 contains 12 residues. CDR3 in amino acids: CASSRFTDTQYF. CDR3 bases: TGTGCCAGCAGCCGATTTACAGATACGCAGTATTTT.

The rearrangement links TRBV14 to TRBJ1-2; perhaps TRBD1 as D (5 bases). The CDR3 extends over 20 amino acids. Germline CDR1 reads SGHDN; CDR2 reads FVKESK. V lost 1 base, J lost 8 bases, and 32 bases lay in between. CDR3 amino acids: CASSQGPPLSPGPQRIGYTF. Written as DNA, the CDR3 is TGTGCCAGCAGCCAAGGTCCGCCACTTAGCCCGGGACCTCAAAGGATCGGCTACACCTTC. The full variable domain, rest sourced from reference TRBV14 and TRBJ1-2, is EAGVTQFPSHSVIEKGQTVTLRCDPISGHDNLYWYRRVMGKEIKFLLHFVKESKQDESGMPNNRFLAERTGGTYSTLKVQPAELEDSGVYFCASSQGPPLSPGPQRIGYTFGSGTRLTVV.

This CDR3 reads CASSPTTDRNEQYF. Written as DNA, the CDR3 is TGTGCCAGTAGTCCCACTACAGACCGGAACGAGCAGTACTTC. The chain employs TRBV19 and TRBJ2-7; D uncertain. Deletions cut 5 bases from V and 5 bases from J, with 16 bases between. The germline CDR1 and CDR2 sequences are LNHDA and SQIVND (reference sequence). This CDR3 contains 14 residues.

This clone has only a few counts. The chain joins TRBV9 to TRBJ2-7; D not certain. There are 15 residues in the CDR3. Trimming pared 0 bases from V and 2 bases from J, leaving 12 bases between. In germline, CDR1 is SGDLS, CDR2 YYNGEE. The CDR3 protein is CASSVASGSPYEQYF. The DNA of the CDR3 is TGTGCCAGCAGCGTAGCTTCAGGATCCCCCTACGAGCAGTACTTC.

The V and J genes are TRBV5-1 and TRBJ1-1, with 7 positions matching TRBD1. The germline CDR1 and CDR2 sequences are SGHRS and YFSETQ. This CDR3 contains 16 residues. Trimming removed 4 bases from V and 1 base from J; junction bases left unmatched: 10. This chain's CDR3 is CASSTARQGENTEAFF. The CDR3, as DNA: TGCGCCAGCAGCACCGCCCGACAGGGCGAGAACACTGAAGCTTTCTTT.

This chain joins TRBV4-2 and TRBJ1-1; D is unresolved. Trimming took 1 base from V and 5 from J, leaving 14 bases between them. The germline V gene encodes CDR1 LGHNA and CDR2 YNFKEQ. The CDR3 is made up of 15 amino acids. CDR3 DNA sequence: TGTGCCAGCAGCCAAGTAGACCTTTTGTATACTGAAGCTTTCTTT. This encodes CASSQVDLLYTEAFF.

This sequence joins TRBV29-1 and TRBJ2-7; 8 bases fit TRBD1. V shed 1 base, J shed 5 bases, and the junction held 10 bases outside the gene matches. CDR3 length: 15 residues. The germline gives CDR1 SQVTM, CDR2 ANQGSEA. CDR3 sequence: CSVEGFRAGGHEQYF. DNA for the CDR3: TGCAGCGTTGAAGGTTTTAGGGCAGGGGGCCACGAGCAGTACTTC.

This clone has a count of ten or more. The chain links TRBV4-1 to TRBJ2-7, with D hard to call. In germline, CDR1 is MGHRA, CDR2 YSYEKL. The CDR3 covers 18 residues. V was shortened by 0 bases and J by 1 base, with 19 bases between the two germline ends. CDR3: CASSQDLFARKTSYEQYF. CDR3 DNA sequence: TGCGCCAGCAGCCAAGATCTGTTCGCCAGGAAGACTTCCTACGAGCAGTACTTC.